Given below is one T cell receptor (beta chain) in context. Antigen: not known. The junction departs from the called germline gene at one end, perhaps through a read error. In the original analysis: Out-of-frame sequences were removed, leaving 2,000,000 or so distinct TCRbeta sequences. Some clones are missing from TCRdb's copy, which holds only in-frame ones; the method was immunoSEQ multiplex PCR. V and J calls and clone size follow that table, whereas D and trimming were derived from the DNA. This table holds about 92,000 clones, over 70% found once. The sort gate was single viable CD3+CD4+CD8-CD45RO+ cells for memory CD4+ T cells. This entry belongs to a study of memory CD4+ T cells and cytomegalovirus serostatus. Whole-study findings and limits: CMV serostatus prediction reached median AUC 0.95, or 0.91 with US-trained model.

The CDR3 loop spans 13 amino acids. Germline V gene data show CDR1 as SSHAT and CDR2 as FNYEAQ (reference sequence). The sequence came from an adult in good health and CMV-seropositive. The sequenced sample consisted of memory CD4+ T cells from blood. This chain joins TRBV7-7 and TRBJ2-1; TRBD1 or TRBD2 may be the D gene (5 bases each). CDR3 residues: CASSLAGAREQFF. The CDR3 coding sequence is TGTGCTAGCAGCTTAGCCGGGGCTCGCGAGCAGTTCTTC.